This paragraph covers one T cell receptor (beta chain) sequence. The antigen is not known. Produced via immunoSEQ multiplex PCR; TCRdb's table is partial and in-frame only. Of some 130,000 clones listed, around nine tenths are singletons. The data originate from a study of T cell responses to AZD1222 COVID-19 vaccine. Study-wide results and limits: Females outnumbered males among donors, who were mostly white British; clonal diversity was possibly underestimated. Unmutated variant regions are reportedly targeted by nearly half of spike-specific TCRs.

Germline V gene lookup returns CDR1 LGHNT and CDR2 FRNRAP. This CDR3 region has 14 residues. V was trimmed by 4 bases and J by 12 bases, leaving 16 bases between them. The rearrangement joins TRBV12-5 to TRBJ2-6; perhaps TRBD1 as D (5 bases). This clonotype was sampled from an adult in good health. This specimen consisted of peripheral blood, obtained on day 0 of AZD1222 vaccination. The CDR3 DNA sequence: TGTGCTAGTGGTTCCTCAACTATTAGGGGCGTCCTGACTTTC. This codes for CASGSSTIRGVLTF. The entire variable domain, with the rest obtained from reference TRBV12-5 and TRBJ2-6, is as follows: DARVTQTPRHKVTEMGQEVTMRCQPILGHNTVFWYRQTMMQGLELLAYFRNRAPLDDSGMPKDRFSAEMPDATLATLKIQPSEPRDSAVYFCASGSSTIRGVLTFGAGSRLTVL.